The clone carrying this T cell receptor (beta chain) was observed a few times. V was clipped by 2 bases and J by 5 bases, with 15 bases between them. The CDR3 runs to 15 residues. CDR1 is WNHNN, CDR2 SYGVQD, per germline (reference sequence). This specimen belongs to a study of blood T cell repertoires in COVID-19. Study overall: COVID-19 samples from acute and convalescent phases originated in the United States, Italy and Spain. The cDNA or gDNA used as material had been derived from T cells, B-cell-depleted T cells, or PBMCs.

Per the original methods: Counts of nucleated cells, estimated from reference gene primer amplification, were obtained. Libraries were prepared by immunoSEQ multiplex PCR; TCRdb keeps only in-frame clonotypes and omits some of them. V, J and clone size are those of that table, while D and trimming were read from the DNA. Among 60,000 or so clones listed, roughly nine tenths were seen once. This receptor was identified in a human donor with acute or convalescent COVID-19. The donor label of this sample is uncertain. This chain joins TRBV10-1 and TRBJ2-5; TRBD2 might be the D (5 bases). The sample taken for sequencing was peripheral blood. CDR3 sequence: CASSERGRTGETQYF. For the CDR3, the DNA is TGCGCCAGCAGTGAGAGAGGGCGAACGGGCGAGACCCAGTACTTC.